One and the same sample provided the 14 T cell receptor beta chains below, sequenced in a study of T cell responses to AZD1222 COVID-19 vaccine. Sequenced by immunoSEQ multiplex PCR; TCRdb stores in-frame clones only, minus some. The sample includes roughly 120,000 clones, about 90% of them seen just once. The sample in question was peripheral blood, obtained on day 0 of AZD1222 vaccination. These receptors originate from an adult in good health.

The genes are TRBV2 and TRBJ2-2; D possibly corresponds to TRBD1 (5 bases). The germline V gene has CDR1 SNHLY and CDR2 FYNNEI. The CDR3 contains 13 residues. The V end lost 4 bases, the J end lost 7 bases, and 10 bases lay between the germline ends. CDR3 sequence: CASSAGFGGELFF. The CDR3 DNA is TGTGCCAGCAGTGCAGGGTTTGGCGGGGAGCTGTTTTTT.

This chain links TRBV19 with TRBJ2-1; weak D call: TRBD1 (6 bases). Germline lookup yields CDR1 LNHDA and CDR2 SQIVND (reference sequence). The CDR3 extends over 15 amino acids. V was trimmed by 7 bases and J by 6 bases, leaving 19 bases between them. CDR3 sequence (DNA): TGTGCCAGTACCCCGACGACAGGCGCCTTCAATGAGCAGTTCTTC. Protein: CASTPTTGAFNEQFF. Variable domain in full (rest from reference TRBV19 and TRBJ2-1): DGGITQSPKYLFRKEGQNVTLSCEQNLNHDAMYWYRQDPGQGLRLIYYSQIVNDFQKGDIAEGYSVSREKKESFPLTVTSAQKNPTAFYLCASTPTTGAFNEQFFGPGTRLTVL.

The genes are TRBV18 and TRBJ1-1, with D perhaps TRBD1 (5 bases). This CDR3 contains 15 residues. V was cut by 6 bases and J by 2 bases, with 16 bases left in between. Germline CDR1 and CDR2: KGHSH and LQKENI. CDR3 sequence reads: CASSGTRQLNTEAFF. The CDR3 DNA reads TGTGCCAGCTCGGGGACCCGACAGTTAAACACTGAAGCTTTCTTT.

The V and J genes are TRBV6-1 and TRBJ1-2, with D possibly being TRBD1 (5 bases). Trimming took 3 bases from V and 2 from J, leaving 10 bases between them. CDR3 length: 14 amino acids. Germline CDR1 is MNHNS and CDR2 is SASEGT. The chain's CDR3 is CASSESWGNYGYTF. Written as DNA, the CDR3 is TGTGCCAGCAGTGAGTCCTGGGGGAACTATGGCTACACCTTC.

The CDR3 bases are TGTGCCAGCAGCTCCCTTAACACCGGGGAGCTGTTTTTT. Amino acids: CASSSLNTGELFF. The chain uses TRBV5-6 and TRBJ2-2, with D unresolved. Per the germline V gene, CDR1 is SGHDT and CDR2 is YYEEEE. Trimming took off 3 bases at V and 2 bases at J, with 5 bases between the two ends. This CDR3 comprises 13 residues.

CDR3 amino acids: CASSPLTSGARETQYF. DNA for the CDR3: TGTGCCAGCAGTCCGCTGACTAGCGGGGCGAGGGAGACCCAGTACTTC. The chain combines TRBV28 with TRBJ2-5, with TRBD2 matching 11 bases. Germline CDR1 and CDR2: MDHEN and SYDVKM. CDR3 length: 16 residues. Germline trimming cut 5 bases from V and 5 bases from J; bases unmatched to any gene: 10. Full variable domain (rest looked up from reference TRBV28 and TRBJ2-5): DVKVTQSSRYLVKRTGEKVFLECVQDMDHENMFWYRQDPGLGLRLIYFSYDVKMKEKGDIPEGYSVSREKKERFSLILESASTNQTSMYLCASSPLTSGARETQYFGPGTRLLVL.

V is TRBV24-1 and J is TRBJ1-2; no clear D gene. Germline-derived CDR1 and CDR2 are KGHDR and SFDVKD. V gave up 9 bases and J gave up 3 bases, with 16 bases separating them. There are 14 residues in the CDR3. The CDR3 DNA sequence: TGTGCCACCTCTACCAGAAGGGCAGACTATGGCTACACCTTC. This codes for CATSTRRADYGYTF.

This sequence joins TRBV19 and TRBJ2-5, with D uncertain. The V gene lost 3 bases and the J gene lost 5 bases, with 10 bases spanning the gap. The CDR3 consists of 13 residues. CDR1 LNHDA and CDR2 SQIVND come from the germline V gene (reference sequence). The CDR3 DNA reads TGTGCCAGTAGTATCCCCCCAGCGGAGACCCAGTACTTC. Its translation: CASSIPPAETQYF.

This clone occurred a few times. The V and J genes are TRBV7-3 and TRBJ2-2, with TRBD1 as a possible D gene (5 bases). CDR1 and CDR2 from the germline V gene are SGHTA and FQGTGA. V shed 3 bases and J shed 5 bases, with 7 bases lying between them. This CDR3 has 13 residues. CDR3 residues: CASSFTGTGELFF. The CDR3 DNA is TGTGCCAGCAGCTTTACAGGAACCGGGGAGCTGTTTTTT.

The chain is built from TRBV6-1 and TRBJ2-4, with 9 nucleotides matching TRBD1. CDR3 length: 16 amino acids. Germline loops: CDR1 MNHNS, CDR2 SASEGT. J gave up 4 bases and V 3 bases, and 7 bases lay outside the gene matches. Written as DNA, the CDR3 is TGTGCCAGCAGTGACCCCGGGACAGGGCTGAAAAACATTCAGTACTTC. This encodes CASSDPGTGLKNIQYF.

V is TRBV19 and J is TRBJ2-2; 9 bases agree with TRBD1. Germline CDR1 is LNHDA and CDR2 is SQIVND (reference sequence). Trimming cost V 3 bases and J 6 bases; bases outside gene matches: 5. The CDR3 is made up of 15 amino acids. CDR3 in DNA: TGTGCCAGTAGTATTCCACGGACAGGGGCCGGGGAGCTGTTTTTT. It translates to CASSIPRTGAGELFF.

V and J are TRBV5-6 and TRBJ2-1; the match to TRBD2 covers 9 bases. The CDR3 length is 17 residues. V lost 0 bases, J lost 5 bases, and 9 bases stayed unmatched. The germline gives CDR1 SGHDT, CDR2 YYEEEE. CDR3 amino acids: CASSLEKIAGANNEQFF. CDR3 in DNA: TGTGCCAGCAGCTTGGAGAAGATAGCGGGGGCAAACAATGAGCAGTTCTTC.

The V gene is TRBV28, the J gene TRBJ2-3, with D possibly matching TRBD2 (7 bases). Germline V gene lookup returns CDR1 MDHEN and CDR2 SYDVKM. This CDR3 spans 15 amino acids. Deletions cut 2 bases from V and 0 bases from J, with 9 bases between. The CDR3 here is CASSLRGASTDTQYF. CDR3 DNA: TGTGCCAGCAGTTTACGGGGGGCAAGCACAGATACGCAGTATTTT. The full variable domain, completed using reference TRBV28 and TRBJ2-3, is DVKVTQSSRYLVKRTGEKVFLECVQDMDHENMFWYRQDPGLGLRLIYFSYDVKMKEKGDIPEGYSVSREKKERFSLILESASTNQTSMYLCASSLRGASTDTQYFGPGTRLTVL.

The chain recombines TRBV27 with TRBJ1-2, with D possibly TRBD1 on 5 matching bases. Trimming cost V 1 base and J 8 bases, with 17 bases left between them. Germline loops: CDR1 MNHEY, CDR2 SMNVEV (reference sequence). The CDR3 is made up of 15 amino acids. The CDR3 bases are TGTGCCAGCAGTTTATTCGGGGGATCGGGCGAGGGCTACACCTTC. Amino acids: CASSLFGGSGEGYTF.